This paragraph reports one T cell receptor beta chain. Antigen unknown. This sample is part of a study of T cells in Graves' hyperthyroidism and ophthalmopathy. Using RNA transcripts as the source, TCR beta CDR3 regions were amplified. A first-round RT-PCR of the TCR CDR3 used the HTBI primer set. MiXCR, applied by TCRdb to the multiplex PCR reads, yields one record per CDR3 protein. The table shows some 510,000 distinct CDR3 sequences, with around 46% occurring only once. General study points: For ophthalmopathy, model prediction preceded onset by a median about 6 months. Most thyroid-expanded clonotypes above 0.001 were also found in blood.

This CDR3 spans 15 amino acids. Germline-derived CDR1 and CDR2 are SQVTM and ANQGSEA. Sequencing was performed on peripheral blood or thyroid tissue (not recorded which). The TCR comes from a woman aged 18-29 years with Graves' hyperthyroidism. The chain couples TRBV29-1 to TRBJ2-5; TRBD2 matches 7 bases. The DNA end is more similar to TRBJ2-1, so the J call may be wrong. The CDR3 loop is CSISRDLAVYNEQFF. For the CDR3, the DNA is TGCAGCATATCAAGGGACCTAGCGGTCTACAATGAGCAGTTCTTC.